This record concerns one T cell receptor beta chain sequence. The sample holds many counts of this clonotype. The specificity of this receptor is unknown. Base quality data are lacking; no much larger clone is found one base away. This entry comes from a study of early T cells in non-severe SARS-CoV-2 infection (dated by TCRdb to the early 2020s). A note on the overall study: Because TCR sequencing relied on bulk RNA taken from unsorted whole blood, pairing of alpha and beta chains was not possible.

The library was produced with 5' RACE. The reads were generated on a NextSeq 500. Unique molecular identifiers were attached to individual cDNA molecules in the TCR library protocol so that sequencing error and PCR bias could be corrected. TCR alpha and beta chains were both sequenced, and the abundances of alpha and beta sequences in each sample were closely correlated with each other. Under the source paper's analysis protocol: V gene, J gene and CDR3 annotation of TCR sequences was performed with Decombinator V4. Expanded TCRs were defined as changing significantly between any two time points under a Poisson model with p below 0.0001. TCR abundances were normalised to the total number of TCRs sequenced per sample and expressed as counts per million. TRAV1-2 paired with TRAJ12, TRAJ20 or TRAJ33 defined MAIT TCRs, while TRAV10 paired with TRAJ18 defined iNKT TCRs. VDJdb, accessed 1 November 2021, was searched for CMV, EBV and SARS-CoV-2 annotated TCRs, with TCRs annotated for multiple antigens excluded. Using fastp at Q25 and MiXCR, TCRdb reprocessed the public reads and kept productive beta chains. Each CDR3 protein appears once, grouped with its most common genes and DNA. These V and J calls are TCRdb output, not the study's own analysis. The sample table shows some 49,000 distinct CDR3 sequences, and roughly 4.5% are seen once. The ten largest clonotypes hold approximately 5.9% of the sample.

The V and J ends are trimmed by 1 base and 3 bases, leaving 9 bases between them. From its cysteine to its phenylalanine, the CDR3 spans 14 amino acids. This entry keeps only the CDR3 DNA: 42 bases, framed from base 1. CDR1 and CDR2 (SEHNR, FQNEAQ) derive from the germline V gene (reference sequence). Study-wide conclusions, independent of this receptor: Matching against VDJdb was skewed toward anti-spike CD8 responses, likely underestimated virus-specific expansions, and missed private and CD4 specificities.

The study was a case-control design nested within a healthcare worker cohort in London, UK, with weekly nasopharyngeal swab PCR tests and blood sampling. Healthcare workers were recruited between 23 and 31 March 2020, during the week of the UK lockdown, and were followed weekly for up to roughly 15 weeks. Sequenced material: whole blood. The sequence joins TRBV7-9 to TRBJ1-1, with a tentative D gene TRBD1 over 5 matching bases. The TCR was taken from an adult who was a healthcare worker with PCR-confirmed SARS-CoV-2 infection or an uninfected control (not recorded which). In nucleotides, the sequence is TGTGCCAGCAGCTTAGGCATAGGGGACACTGAAGCTTTCTTT. Translated, it gives CASSLGIGDTEAFF.